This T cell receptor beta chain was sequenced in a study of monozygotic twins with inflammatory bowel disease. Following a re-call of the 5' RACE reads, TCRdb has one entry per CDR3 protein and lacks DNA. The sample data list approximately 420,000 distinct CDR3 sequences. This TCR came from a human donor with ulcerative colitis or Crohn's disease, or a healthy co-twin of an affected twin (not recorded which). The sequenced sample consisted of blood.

The chain's CDR3 is CAWGQGTNEKLFF. This rearrangement joins TRBV30 to TRBJ1-4; TCRdb gives TRBD1 as the D gene, but with no DNA this cannot be confirmed. This CDR3 contains 13 residues. The germline gives CDR1 GTSNPN, CDR2 SVGIG (reference sequence).